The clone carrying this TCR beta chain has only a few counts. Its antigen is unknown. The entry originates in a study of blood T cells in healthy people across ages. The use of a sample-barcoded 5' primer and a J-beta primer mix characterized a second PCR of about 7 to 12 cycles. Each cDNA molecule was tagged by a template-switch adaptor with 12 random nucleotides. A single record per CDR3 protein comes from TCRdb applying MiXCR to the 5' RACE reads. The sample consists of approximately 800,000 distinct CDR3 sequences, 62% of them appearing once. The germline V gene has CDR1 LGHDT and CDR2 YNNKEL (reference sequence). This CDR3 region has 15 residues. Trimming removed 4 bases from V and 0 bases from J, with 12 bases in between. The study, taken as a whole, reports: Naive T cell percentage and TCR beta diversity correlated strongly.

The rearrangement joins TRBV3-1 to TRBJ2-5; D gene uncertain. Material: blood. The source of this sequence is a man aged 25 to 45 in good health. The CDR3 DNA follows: TGTGCCAGCAGCCTCCACGGACGGAACCAAGAGACCCAGTACTTC. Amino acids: CASSLHGRNQETQYF.